The 3 T cell receptor beta chains reported below all come from one sample, sequenced in a study of response to subunit inactivated influenza vaccine. TCRdb itself ran the RT-PCR reads through MiXCR, one entry per CDR3 protein. The data show a few hundred thousand distinct CDR3 sequences, with approximately 14% seen just once and over 8.5% held by the top ten. This specimen consisted of PBMCs from blood, obtained 11 to 12 days after vaccination. These receptor sequences come from a man aged 50 to 59 who received an inactivated influenza vaccine.

J is TRBJ2-7 and V is TRBV19; the D gene is possibly TRBD1 (5 bases). The CDR3 totals 14 residues. Germline values: CDR1 LNHDA, CDR2 SQIVND (reference sequence). The V end was cut by 5 bases, the J end by 3 bases, with 14 bases between. The chain's CDR3 is CASSLTAGHYEQYF. As DNA, the CDR3 is TGTGCCAGTAGTCTTACGGCAGGGCACTACGAGCAGTACTTC.

V usage is TRBV27 and J usage is TRBJ1-6; D not resolved. Trimming left V 9 bases short and J 7 bases short, with 13 bases between. CDR1 MNHEY and CDR2 SMNVEV come from the germline V gene (reference sequence). CDR3 length: 13 amino acids. The CDR3 region is CASTRVLNSPLHF. Written as DNA, the CDR3 is TGTGCCAGTACCCGTGTTCTAAATTCACCCCTCCACTTT.

The rearrangement links TRBV7-2 to TRBJ2-7; possibly TRBD1 for D (6 bases). CDR3 size: 14 residues. Germline V gene data show CDR1 as SGHTA and CDR2 as FQGNSA. Trimming removed 4 bases from V and 6 bases from J, with 16 bases in between. The CDR3 loop is CASSSVGAPGEQYF. As DNA, the CDR3 is TGTGCCAGCAGCTCTGTGGGGGCCCCCGGCGAGCAGTACTTC.